This record looks at one T cell receptor (beta chain) sequence and its context. Its antigen is still unknown. No much larger clonotype is one base removed from it; base qualities were not supplied. Collaborating institutions collected whole blood in K2EDTA tubes following their own protocols. For TCRbeta analysis, collaborators shipped samples as frozen whole blood, isolated PBMCs, or DNA extracted from either of those sample types. The sample originates from a study of blood T cell repertoires in COVID-19 (dated by TCRdb to between 2020 and 2021). About the study as a whole: The collaborator samples originated in the United States, Italy and Spain and spanned the acute and convalescent phases of COVID-19. The prospective study material was composed of cDNA or gDNA derived from T cells, B-cell-depleted T cells, or PBMCs. Where available, HLA class I and class II types were taken from metadata supplied by the sample provider and were not determined by assay-based typing. Samples came from the ongoing ImmuneRACE study (first 160 participants) plus 1,254 subjects from 6 global collaborators. The dataset comprised deeply sampled blood TCRbeta repertoires from subjects exposed to, actively infected with, or recovered from COVID-19. The repertoires were released in a freely available public database meant as a resource for research on the immune response to SARS-CoV-2. A de-identified subject ID, COVID-19 status, age in years and sex were almost always included in the sample metadata.

Broad study findings and their caveats: How much clinical and demographic metadata was included differed by source and by participant, and the metadata was provided uncurated.

The CDR3 spans 14 residues, from the cysteine through the phenylalanine. Only the CDR3 DNA stays, 42 bases, in frame from base 1. V is reduced by 2 bases and J by 8 bases, leaving a spacing of 15 bases between them. As encoded in the germline V gene, CDR1 is MNHNS while CDR2 is SASEGT. TCRbeta CDR3 regions were amplified from genomic DNA using the immunoSEQ Assay, a bias-controlled multiplex PCR. As for the original processing: Within the assay, amplification of reference gene primers was used to estimate how many nucleated cells each sample contained. To quantify the absolute abundance of each unique TCRbeta CDR3 rearrangement, sequence reads were collapsed and filtered. For each sample, productive Simpson clonality was calculated as the square root of Simpson's diversity index across productive rearrangements. TCRdb re-hosts the immuneACCESS table, in-frame sequences only. Its copies lack some clones; in the studies checked, an unresolved V gene accounts for under half of them, and the cause for the rest is not known. V and J calls and clone size are those listed in that table; D and trimming were worked out from the DNA. Within this sample are around 140,000 clones, with around 84% of them counted one time only. The biggest ten clones account for 17% of the sample.

The receptor chain draws on TRBV6-1 and TRBJ1-2; matching of 6 bases hints at TRBD1 as the D gene. The material sequenced was peripheral blood. The sequence was collected from a woman aged 80 or older with acute or convalescent COVID-19. The DNA sequence is TGTGCCAGCAGTGAACCCCGTGACGGACAGGGCTACACCTTC. Its coded protein is CASSEPRDGQGYTF.